Sequencing of this T cell receptor beta chain was carried out in a study of CD8+ T cells in alopecia areata. Across the whole study: Patients took tofacitinib for 6 to 18 months, followed by 6 drug-free months.

As for treatment: oral pan-JAK inhibitor, 5-10 mg twice daily. In each case, RNA was isolated and then reverse transcribed into cDNA as the sequencing template. The assay was immunoSEQ multiplex PCR, and TCRdb's table has in-frame clones only and misses some. The data contain about 200,000 clones, about two fifths of them seen just once; the ten biggest clones take up around 0.48%. In the case of this clone: Antigen unknown.

Study-level points and caveats: One nonresponder makes the tie between baseline CD8+ expansion and response uncertain.

CDR1 is GTSNPN, CDR2 SVGIG, per germline (reference sequence). V was pared by 3 bases and J by 8 bases, with 6 bases of the junction left unmatched. The CDR3 is 14 amino acids. This clonotype was sampled from a human donor with alopecia areata. The sample was CD4+ T cells sorted from blood, taken between weeks 30 and 35, from a patient treated with tofacitinib. The rearrangement joins TRBV30 to TRBJ1-6; the match to TRBD1 covers 8 bases. CDR3 DNA sequence: TGTGCCTGGAGGACAGGGGCGGATCATTCACCCCTCCACTTT. Amino acids: CAWRTGADHSPLHF.